This T cell receptor (beta chain) was profiled in a study of CD8 T cells in ankylosing spondylitis (dated by TCRdb to about 2017). About the study as a whole: To find TCR variants linked to disease, the study profiled T cell receptor beta repertoires in ankylosing spondylitis patients and healthy donors. The full study cohort was made up of 25 ankylosing spondylitis patients and 108 healthy donors. Peripheral blood was sampled, and synovial fluid was additionally collected from ankylosing spondylitis patients.

As concerns this clonotype: Its antigen target is currently unknown. The input lacks base qualities; no much larger clone sits a single base away.

What the study reported, not specific to this receptor: Significant enrichment of the disease-linked clones was reported in matched synovial fluid samples from ankylosing spondylitis patients. The disease-linked clones had a CD8+ phenotype and were found at relatively low frequencies in peripheral blood. Some motif variants had previously been reported in the synovial fluid and blood of reactive arthritis patients, which suggests shared mechanisms of disease initiation. A TCR beta motif of roughly 8 highly homologous amino acid variants appeared characteristic of blood from ankylosing spondylitis patients.

The sequencer was an Illumina HiSeq 2500. Quantitative 5'-RACE with molecular barcodes was used to prepare TCR beta libraries. The paper's data handling went like this. To identify disease-linked TCR variants, a new computational method was used, one built on a probabilistic model of VDJ rearrangement. TCRdb reworked the public reads: Q25 trimming with fastp, MiXCR clone assembly, productive beta chains retained. Rows are unified per CDR3 protein, each entry keeping the most common DNA and genes. These V and J calls derive from TCRdb rather than the authors' analysis. Here the sample has some 200,000 distinct CDR3 sequences; about 13% occur a single time. Jointly, the top ten make up 16% of the sample. The CDR1 and CDR2 encoded by the germline V gene are MNHNS and SASEGT. CDR3 length: 16 amino acids, cysteine to phenylalanine. The retained sequence is limited to the CDR3, 48 bases, with the frame set at the first base. V sheds 4 bases and J sheds 2 bases, leaving 18 bases between their ends.

The chain uses TRBV6-1 and TRBJ2-7; a tentative D match to TRBD1 spans 5 bases. What was sequenced was blood, either unsorted or a sorted T cell fraction (not recorded which). This TCR was recovered from a male donor with ankylosing spondylitis or in good health (not recorded which). The sequenced DNA is TGTGCCAGCAGTGCCCCGGTCAGGGCCGAGGCCTACGAGCAGTACTTC. Its protein product is CASSAPVRAEAYEQYF.